This is a list of T cell receptor beta chains from one sample in a study of cytomegalovirus exposure and HLA in healthy donors. TCRdb's table, derived via immunoSEQ multiplex PCR, lists solely in-frame clones and lacks some. The table lists 110,000 or so clones, around 77% of them singletons. The sample was PBMCs. The receptors originated from a woman aged 30 to 39 in good health and CMV-seropositive. Both conserved end residues are part of each CDR3. D genes are given only for firm matches. A clone size is listed for some rows: how often the clone was seen (once, few, many), or a class if it is expanded.

J gene,D gene,V gene,clone size,CDR3 protein,CDR3 DNA
TRBJ2-5,TRBD2,TRBV14,-,CASSQLAGGTETQYF,TGTGCCAGCAGCCAGCTAGCGGGGGGCACAGAGACCCAGTACTTC
TRBJ2-7,TRBD2,TRBV9,-,CASSRWGLAGVEDEQYF,TGTGCCAGCAGCCGCTGGGGACTAGCGGGAGTTGAAGACGAGCAGTACTTC
TRBJ1-1,TRBD1,TRBV7-9,-,CASSHRQGIMNTEAFF,TGTGCCAGCAGCCATAGACAGGGGATTATGAACACTGAAGCTTTCTTT
TRBJ1-2,TRBD1,TRBV27,once,CASSWTGRDGYTF,TGTGCCAGCAGTTGGACAGGGAGAGATGGCTACACCTTC
TRBJ2-3,TRBD2,TRBV6-1,-,CASSERMGLASSTDTQYF,TGTGCCAGCAGTGAAAGGATGGGACTAGCGTCTAGCACAGATACGCAGTATTTT
TRBJ2-7,TRBD1,TRBV4-1,-,CASSQGQGIDEQYF,TGCGCCAGCAGCCAGGGACAGGGAATCGACGAGCAGTACTTC
TRBJ2-2,TRBD2,TRBV7-6,-,CASSSGLAAGELFF,TGTGCCAGCAGCTCGGGACTAGCAGCCGGGGAGCTGTTTTTT
TRBJ2-2,TRBD2,TRBV7-9,-,CASSLGGGTLSGELFF,TGTGCCAGCAGCTTAGGCGGGGGGACCCTCAGCGGGGAGCTGTTTTTT
TRBJ1-3,TRBD1,TRBV7-2,-,CASSATGTGGLHTIYF,TGTGCCAGCAGCGCCACCGGGACAGGGGGCCTACACACCATATATTTT
TRBJ2-7,-,TRBV2,once,CASSDNYEQYF,TGTGCCAGCAGTGACAACTACGAGCAGTACTTC
TRBJ2-3,-,TRBV29-1,-,CSVIPGSTDTQYF,TGCAGCGTTATCCCGGGGAGCACAGATACGCAGTATTTT
TRBJ1-3,-,TRBV9,-,CASSPSFGGNTIYF,TGTGCCAGCAGCCCAAGCTTCGGGGGAAACACCATATATTTT
TRBJ1-2,TRBD1,TRBV19,once,CASSMDRVNYGYTF,TGTGCCAGTAGTATGGACAGGGTAAACTATGGCTACACCTTC
TRBJ2-2,TRBD1,TRBV10-3,-,CAISGGQGGTGELFF,TGTGCCATCAGTGGCGGACAGGGCGGCACCGGGGAGCTGTTTTTT
TRBJ2-1,TRBD2,TRBV5-4,-,CASSLAPGRRGWSYNEQFF,TGTGCCAGCAGCTTAGCCCCGGGCAGGCGGGGGTGGTCCTACAATGAGCAGTTCTTC
TRBJ1-2,-,TRBV9,-,CASSVGYGGGQTDYGYTF,TGTGCCAGCAGCGTCGGTTACGGGGGGGGGCAAACGGACTATGGCTACACCTTC
TRBJ1-1,-,TRBV27,once,CASSFPGGTEAFF,TGTGCCAGCAGTTTCCCAGGAGGCACTGAAGCTTTCTTT
TRBJ2-3,TRBD2,TRBV18,-,CASSPRREGPSTDTQYF,TGTGCCAGCTCACCAAGGCGGGAGGGGCCTAGCACAGATACGCAGTATTTT
TRBJ2-2,TRBD1,TRBV7-9,-,CATTGASNTGELFF,TGTGCCACAACAGGGGCCTCGAACACCGGGGAGCTGTTTTTT
TRBJ1-2,-,TRBV2,-,CASSEEASAQGGYTF,TGTGCCAGCAGTGAAGAGGCCAGCGCCCAGGGTGGCTACACCTTC
TRBJ2-1,TRBD1,TRBV5-4,-,CASSPTGDSYNEQFF,TGTGCCAGCAGCCCCACAGGGGACTCCTACAATGAGCAGTTCTTC
TRBJ2-7,TRBD2,TRBV18,-,CASSPLGGTSDEQYF,TGTGCCAGCTCCCCCCTAGGGGGGACTAGTGACGAGCAGTACTTC
TRBJ2-1,-,TRBV9,-,CASTAELGNEQFF,TGTGCCAGCACCGCAGAGCTAGGCAATGAGCAGTTCTTC
TRBJ2-7,TRBD2,TRBV5-1,few,CASRQSGTAYEQYF,TGCGCCAGCAGACAGAGCGGGACCGCCTACGAGCAGTACTTC
TRBJ2-3,TRBD2,TRBV4-1,once,CASSQDPSAGGPFAGTDTQYF,TGCGCCAGCAGCCAAGATCCTTCGGCGGGGGGTCCCTTTGCTGGCACAGATACGCAGTATTTT
TRBJ2-7,-,TRBV21-1,few,CASSKVAASYEQYF,TGTGCCAGCAGCAAAGTAGCGGCCTCCTACGAGCAGTACTTC
TRBJ2-1,-,TRBV9,-,CASRKGLDRDTYNEQFF,TGTGCCAGCAGGAAGGGACTCGACAGGGATACATACAATGAGCAGTTCTTC
TRBJ2-1,-,TRBV11-2,-,CASSPVVSVQFF,TGTGCCAGCAGCCCCGTCGTTTCGGTGCAGTTCTTC
TRBJ2-3,TRBD2,TRBV30,-,CAWIHGGTSPTDTQYF,TGTGCCTGGATTCACGGCGGGACTAGCCCCACAGATACGCAGTATTTT
TRBJ2-2,-,TRBV29-1,-,CSVRGGIGELFF,TGCAGCGTTCGTGGCGGCATCGGGGAGCTGTTTTTT
TRBJ1-1,TRBD1,TRBV18,-,CASSSDRGAFF,TGTGCCAGCTCATCGGACAGGGGGGCTTTCTTT
TRBJ1-2,-,TRBV9,-,CASSGWAATGDPNYGYTF,TGTGCCAGCAGTGGATGGGCCGCGACAGGAGATCCGAACTATGGCTACACCTTC
TRBJ2-2,TRBD1,TRBV6-6,-,CASSPRDRGRTGELFF,TGTGCCAGCAGTCCCCGGGACAGGGGGCGCACCGGGGAGCTGTTTTTT
TRBJ2-1,TRBD2,TRBV5-1,few,CASRGGLAGDEQFF,TGCGCCAGCAGGGGGGGACTAGCAGGTGATGAGCAGTTCTTC
TRBJ1-1,-,TRBV28,-,CASSSDWVAGAGAEAFF,TGTGCCAGCAGTTCCGATTGGGTGGCAGGGGCGGGGGCTGAAGCCTTCTTT
TRBJ1-5,TRBD1,TRBV27,-,CASSFQWTGDSNQPQHF,TGTGCCAGCAGCTTCCAATGGACAGGAGATAGCAATCAGCCCCAGCATTTT
TRBJ1-1,TRBD1,TRBV7-9,-,CASSPLGQVNTEAFF,TGTGCCAGCAGCCCGCTGGGACAGGTGAACACTGAAGCTTTCTTT
TRBJ1-1,-,TRBV7-6,-,CASSLTGNTEAFF,TGTGCCAGCAGCCTAACGGGGAACACTGAAGCTTTCTTT
TRBJ2-7,-,TRBV2,-,CASKQKAAYEQYF,TGTGCCAGCAAGCAGAAGGCGGCATACGAGCAGTACTTC
TRBJ1-2,-,TRBV6-5,-,CASSYALGVGGYTF,TGTGCCAGCAGTTATGCCCTCGGGGTTGGCGGCTACACCTTC
TRBJ2-2,TRBD1,TRBV4-1,few,CASSQGTATTGELFF,TGCGCCAGCAGCCAGGGGACAGCCACCACCGGGGAGCTGTTTTTT
TRBJ2-2,-,TRBV29-1,few,CSARPSSVTGELFF,TGCAGCGCCCGTCCTAGCTCTGTCACCGGGGAGCTGTTTTTT
TRBJ1-1,-,TRBV5-4,-,CASSLPGELNTEAFF,TGTGCCAGCAGCTTGCCAGGGGAGTTGAACACTGAAGCTTTCTTT
TRBJ1-2,-,TRBV27,few,CASSLFPGEGYGYTF,TGTGCCAGCAGTTTATTCCCAGGGGAGGGGTATGGCTACACCTTC
TRBJ2-1,TRBD2,TRBV27,-,CASSFLAGGREQFF,TGTGCCAGCAGTTTTCTAGCGGGAGGTCGCGAGCAGTTCTTC
TRBJ1-2,-,TRBV11-2,-,CASSPTNANYGYTF,TGTGCCAGCAGCCCGACAAATGCTAACTATGGCTACACCTTC
TRBJ2-5,TRBD2,TRBV5-1,few,CASSGGLAGGLLRETQYF,TGCGCCAGCAGCGGGGGACTAGCGGGGGGCCTCCTCCGGGAGACCCAGTACTTC
TRBJ1-1,TRBD1,TRBV7-3,-,CASSSTGGNTEAFF,TGTGCCAGCAGCTCCACAGGGGGGAACACTGAAGCTTTCTTT
TRBJ2-2,TRBD2,TRBV6-1,-,CASSEISGGLKGGELFF,TGTGCCAGCAGTGAGATTAGCGGGGGCTTAAAGGGCGGGGAGCTGTTTTTT
TRBJ1-2,TRBD1,TRBV6-1,-,CASSEPGQVGYGYTF,TGTGCCAGCAGTGAGCCGGGACAGGTTGGGTATGGCTACACCTTC
TRBJ2-5,-,TRBV15,few,CATRTPSVETQYF,TGTGCCACCCGCACCCCTAGCGTAGAGACCCAGTACTTC
TRBJ2-2,-,TRBV5-8,-,CATSGRAGTGELFF,TGTGCCACTTCTGGAAGGGCGGGCACCGGGGAGCTGTTTTTT
TRBJ2-4,TRBD2,TRBV27,-,CASAREGVTFKNIQYF,TGTGCCAGCGCCCGGGAGGGGGTAACCTTCAAAAACATTCAGTACTTC